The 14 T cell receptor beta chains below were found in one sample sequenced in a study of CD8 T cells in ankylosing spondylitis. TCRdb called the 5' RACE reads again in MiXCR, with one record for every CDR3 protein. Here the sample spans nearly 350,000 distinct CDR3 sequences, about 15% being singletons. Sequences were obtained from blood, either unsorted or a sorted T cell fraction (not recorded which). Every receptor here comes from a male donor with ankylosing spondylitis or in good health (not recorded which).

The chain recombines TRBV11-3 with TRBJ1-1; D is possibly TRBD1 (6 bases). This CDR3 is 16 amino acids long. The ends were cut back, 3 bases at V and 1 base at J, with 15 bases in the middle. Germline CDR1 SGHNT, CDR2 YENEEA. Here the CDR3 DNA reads TGTGCCAGCAGCTTGGGCTCTTGGACAGAGAACACTGAAGCTTTCTTT. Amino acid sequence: CASSLGSWTENTEAFF.

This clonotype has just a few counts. The CDR3: CASSFWGPNEKLFF. CDR3 coding DNA: TGCGCCAGCAGCTTCTGGGGTCCTAATGAAAAACTGTTTTTT. The V call is TRBV5-1, the J call TRBJ1-4; no firm D call. CDR3 length equals 14 residues. CDR1 and CDR2 from the germline V gene are SGHRS and YFSETQ. Trimming shortened V by 2 bases and J by 3 bases, and 8 bases separated the two germline ends. The full variable domain, completed using reference TRBV5-1 and TRBJ1-4, is KAGVTQTPRYLIKTRGQQVTLSCSPISGHRSVSWYQQTPGQGLQFLFEYFSETQRNKGNFPGRFSGRQFSNSRSEMNVSTLELGDSALYLCASSFWGPNEKLFFGSGTQLSVL.

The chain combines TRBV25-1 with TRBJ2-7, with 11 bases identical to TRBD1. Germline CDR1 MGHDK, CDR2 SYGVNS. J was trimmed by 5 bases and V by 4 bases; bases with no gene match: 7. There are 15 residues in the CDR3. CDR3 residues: CASSGTGQGEHEQYF. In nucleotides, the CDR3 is TGTGCCAGCAGTGGCACGGGACAGGGGGAGCACGAGCAGTACTTC.

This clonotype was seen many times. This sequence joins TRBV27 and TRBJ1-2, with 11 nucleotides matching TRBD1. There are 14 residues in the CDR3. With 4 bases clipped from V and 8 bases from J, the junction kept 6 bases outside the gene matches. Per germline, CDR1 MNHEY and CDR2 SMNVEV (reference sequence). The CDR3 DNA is TGTGCCAGCAGTTCCCAGGACAGGGGGCGAGGCTACACCTTC. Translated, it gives CASSSQDRGRGYTF.

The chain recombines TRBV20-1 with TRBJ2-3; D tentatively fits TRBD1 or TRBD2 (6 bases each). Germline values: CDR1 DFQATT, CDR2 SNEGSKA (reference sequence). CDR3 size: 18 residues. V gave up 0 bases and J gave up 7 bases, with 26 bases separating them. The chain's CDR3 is CSARDMDLTRGSWNTQYF. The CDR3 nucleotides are TGCAGTGCTAGAGATATGGATTTGACTAGGGGGTCTTGGAATACGCAGTATTTT.

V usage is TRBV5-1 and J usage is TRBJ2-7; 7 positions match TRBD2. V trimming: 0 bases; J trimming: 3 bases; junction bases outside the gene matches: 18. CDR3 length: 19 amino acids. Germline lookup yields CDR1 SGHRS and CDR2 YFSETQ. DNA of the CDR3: TGCGCCAGCAGCTTGGTTGCAGGGAGTTTGAGGTCTAGCGGCTACGAGCAGTACTTC. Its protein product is CASSLVAGSLRSSGYEQYF.

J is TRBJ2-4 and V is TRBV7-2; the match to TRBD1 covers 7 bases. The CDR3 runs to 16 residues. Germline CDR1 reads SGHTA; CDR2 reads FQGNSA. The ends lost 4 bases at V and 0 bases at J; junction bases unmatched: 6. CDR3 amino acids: CASSSWGQQAKNIQYF. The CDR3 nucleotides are TGTGCCAGCAGCTCCTGGGGACAGCAAGCCAAAAACATTCAGTACTTC.

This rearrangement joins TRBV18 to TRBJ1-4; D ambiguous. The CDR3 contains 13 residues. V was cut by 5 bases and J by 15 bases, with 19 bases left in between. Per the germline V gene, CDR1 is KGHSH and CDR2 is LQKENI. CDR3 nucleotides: TGTGCCAGCTCAGAAGACCAACGTGGGGTTTTGTTTTTT. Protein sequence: CASSEDQRGVLFF.

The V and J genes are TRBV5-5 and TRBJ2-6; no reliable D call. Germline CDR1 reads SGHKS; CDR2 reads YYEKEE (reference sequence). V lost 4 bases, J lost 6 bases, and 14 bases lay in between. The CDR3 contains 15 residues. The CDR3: CASSQAVSEANVLTF. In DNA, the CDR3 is TGTGCCAGCAGCCAGGCCGTCTCCGAGGCCAACGTCCTGACTTTC.

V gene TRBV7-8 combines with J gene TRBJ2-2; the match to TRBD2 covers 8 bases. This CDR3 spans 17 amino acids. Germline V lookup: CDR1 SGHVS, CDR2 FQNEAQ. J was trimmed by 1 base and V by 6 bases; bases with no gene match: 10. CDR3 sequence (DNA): TGTGCCAGCAGTAGGATAGCGGGGAACCGGAACACCGGGGAGCTGTTTTTT. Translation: CASSRIAGNRNTGELFF.

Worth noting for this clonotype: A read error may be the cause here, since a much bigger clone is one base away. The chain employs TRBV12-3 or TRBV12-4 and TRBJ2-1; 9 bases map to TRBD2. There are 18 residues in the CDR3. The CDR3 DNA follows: TGTACCAGCAGTTTCTCCCTACTGGCGGGAGGGCCCTCGGATGAGCAGTTCTTC. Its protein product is CTSSFSLLAGGPSDEQFF.

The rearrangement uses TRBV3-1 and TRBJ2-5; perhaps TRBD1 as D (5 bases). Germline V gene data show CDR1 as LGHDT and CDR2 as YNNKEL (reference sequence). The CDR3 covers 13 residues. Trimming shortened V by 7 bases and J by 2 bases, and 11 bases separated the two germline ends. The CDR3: CASTRRTQETQYF. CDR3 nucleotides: TGTGCCAGCACGCGCCGGACACAAGAGACCCAGTACTTC.

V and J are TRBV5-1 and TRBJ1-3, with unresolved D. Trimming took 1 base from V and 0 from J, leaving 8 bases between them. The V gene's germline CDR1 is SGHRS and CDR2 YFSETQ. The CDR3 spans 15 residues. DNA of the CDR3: TGCGCCAGCAGCTTGAAGGAAAACTCTGGAAACACCATATATTTT. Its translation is CASSLKENSGNTIYF.

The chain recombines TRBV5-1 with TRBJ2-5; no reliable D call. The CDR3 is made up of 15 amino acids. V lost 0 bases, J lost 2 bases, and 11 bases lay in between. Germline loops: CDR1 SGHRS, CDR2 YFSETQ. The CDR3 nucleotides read TGCGCCAGCAGCTTGGTTCCCGGCCCTCAAGAGACCCAGTACTTC. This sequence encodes CASSLVPGPQETQYF.